One T cell receptor (beta chain) is described in this entry. Its antigen is as yet unknown. Mismatch with germline at one junction end may stem from a read error. Reasons for excluding patients were uncontrolled infection, other autoimmune disease, pregnancy or lactation. This sample is part of a study of T cells in Graves' hyperthyroidism and ophthalmopathy. The CDR3 has 13 amino acids. Findings of the study overall: Blood held most thyroid clonotypes expanded above 0.001 frequency.

There were TCR beta CDR3 regions amplified from RNA transcripts. The HTBI set primed first-round TCR CDR3 RT-PCR. TCRdb fed the multiplex PCR reads into MiXCR, producing one record per CDR3 protein. Here the sample spans about 290,000 distinct CDR3 sequences, roughly 17% being singletons. The chain combines TRBV12-3 or TRBV12-4 with TRBJ1-1; 8 bases agree with TRBD1. This TCR came from a man aged 25-40 years with Graves' hyperthyroidism. Material: blood. The CDR3 sequence: CAGSFGQGTEAFF. CDR3 DNA sequence: TGTGCCGGCAGTTTCGGACAGGGCACTGAAGCTTTCTTT.